Each of the 28 T cell receptor beta chains below was sequenced from the same sample in a study of beta chain features in type 1 diabetes. Their specific antigens are unknown. Study outcomes and limitations: Within each of all four CD4+ subsets, Type 1 diabetes patients had TCRB CDR3s that were moderately but significantly shorter.

Expressed TCRB transcripts were sequenced, since all the RNA that had been isolated was reverse transcribed. Here immunoSEQ multiplex PCR was the method, and the copy in TCRdb shows in-frame clones only, minus some. The sample has roughly 240,000 clones; around 24% are singletons. The source material was naive CD4+ T cells from blood. Source of these receptors: a woman aged 25 to 45 with type 1 diabetes.

J is TRBJ2-7 and V is TRBV29-1; 10 bases match TRBD2. The CDR3 loop spans 15 amino acids. V lost 6 bases and J lost 0; bases outside the gene matches: 8. Germline CDR1 SQVTM, CDR2 ANQGSEA. CDR3 in amino acids: CSVEQSGRASYEQYF. Written as DNA, the CDR3 is TGCAGCGTAGAACAGAGCGGGAGGGCCTCCTACGAGCAGTACTTC.

This clone appeared a few times. The chain carries TRBV7-2 and TRBJ2-1; no clear D. This CDR3 has 15 residues. Germline CDR1 reads SGHTA; CDR2 reads FQGNSA. V lost 1 base and J 3 bases, leaving 10 bases between the germline ends. CDR3 loop: CASSLGTISYNEQFF. The CDR3 DNA reads TGTGCCAGCAGCTTAGGTACTATCAGCTACAATGAGCAGTTCTTC.

In its sample, this clone was seen a few times. The V gene is TRBV4-2, the J gene TRBJ2-7; 8 positions agree with TRBD1. Germline CDR1 LGHNA, CDR2 YNFKEQ. Unmatched junction bases numbered 7, after V lost 1 base and J lost 2 bases. This CDR3 is built from 16 residues. The CDR3 sequence is CASSQAPGQVTYEQYF. For the CDR3, the DNA is TGTGCCAGCAGCCAAGCCCCGGGACAGGTGACCTACGAGCAGTACTTC.

The chain recombines TRBV29-1 with TRBJ1-1; D possibly corresponds to TRBD1 (5 bases). This CDR3 is built from 13 residues. Germline CDR1 SQVTM, CDR2 ANQGSEA. Trimming pared 5 bases from V and 3 bases from J, leaving 13 bases between. The CDR3 loop is CSVREGRDTEAFF. CDR3 DNA: TGCAGCGTTCGGGAGGGGAGGGACACTGAAGCTTTCTTT.

This sequence joins TRBV9 and TRBJ1-4; 7 bases match TRBD1. Trimming took 3 bases from V and 7 from J; bases not matched to a gene: 6. CDR3 length: 14 amino acids. In germline, CDR1 is SGDLS, CDR2 YYNGEE. The CDR3 sequence is CASSGDRVGEKLFF. DNA for the CDR3: TGTGCCAGCAGCGGAGACAGGGTTGGTGAAAAACTGTTTTTT. Using reference TRBV9 and TRBJ1-4 for the parts outside the CDR3, the full variable domain is DSGVTQTPKHLITATGQRVTLRCSPRSGDLSVYWYQQSLDQGLQFLIQYYNGEERAKGNILERFSAQQFPDLHSELNLSSLELGDSALYFCASSGDRVGEKLFFGSGTQLSVL.

This clone has just a few counts. The chain combines TRBV7-9 with TRBJ1-3; possible D gene TRBD1, 6 bases. The CDR3 consists of 14 residues. The V gene's germline CDR1 is SEHNR and CDR2 FQNEAQ (reference sequence). V was clipped by 6 bases and J by 0 bases, with 9 bases between them. Written as DNA, the CDR3 is TGTGCCAGCAGAATGGGGGCCTCTGGAAACACCATATATTTT. It encodes CASRMGASGNTIYF.

This clone has only a few counts. This chain joins TRBV2 and TRBJ2-7, with TRBD1 identical over 8 bases. The CDR3 covers 15 residues. CDR1 SNHLY and CDR2 FYNNEI come from the germline V gene. The V segment lost 1 base and the J segment 7 bases; nucleotides outside the gene matches: 9. The CDR3 loop reads CASSEGSAGGREQYF. Here the CDR3 DNA reads TGTGCCAGCAGTGAAGGGTCGGCAGGGGGCCGAGAGCAGTACTTC.

In this sample, this clone turned up a few times. This chain connects TRBV19 to TRBJ2-2, with D perhaps matching TRBD1 (6 bases). Trimming stripped 10 bases from V and 7 bases from J, with 10 bases between. From germline, CDR1 is LNHDA and CDR2 SQIVND (reference sequence). The CDR3 contains 11 residues. In DNA form, the CDR3 reads TGTGCCATCTCAGGGGACGGGGAGCTGTTTTTT. Translated, it gives CAISGDGELFF.

The chain uses TRBV15 and TRBJ2-3; TRBD2 agrees at 8 bases. Trimming cost V 5 bases and J 5 bases; bases outside gene matches: 12. This CDR3 is 16 amino acids long. Germline CDR1 is LNHNV and CDR2 is YYDKDF (reference sequence). The CDR3 nucleotides are TGTGCCACCAGCCGAGGGGGAGCGGGAGTATTAGATACGCAGTATTTT. This codes for CATSRGGAGVLDTQYF.

The chain combines TRBV7-3 with TRBJ2-3, with TRBD2 as a possible D gene (5 bases). Trimming removed 0 bases at V and 7 bases at J, with 11 bases between. The CDR3 sequence is 14 residues long. The germline V gene encodes CDR1 SGHTA and CDR2 FQGTGA. The CDR3 DNA reads as TGTGCCAGCAGCTTAACGAAGGACTTCCATACGCAGTATTTT. Protein: CASSLTKDFHTQYF. Based on the CDR3 plus reference TRBV7-3 and TRBJ2-3, the full variable domain is GAGVSQTPSNKVTEKGKYVELRCDPISGHTALYWYRQSLGQGPEFLIYFQGTGAADDSGLPNDRFFAVRPEGSVSTLKIQRTERGDSAVYLCASSLTKDFHTQYFGPGTRLTVL.

V gene TRBV23-1 combines with J gene TRBJ2-4; 7 positions agree with TRBD2. Being an ORF, TRBV23-1 has a function that is uncertain. The CDR3 runs to 16 residues. V was pared by 1 base and J by 2 bases, with 5 bases of the junction left unmatched. This CDR3 is CASSQLREGSKNIQYF. The CDR3 region has the DNA TGCGCCAGCAGTCAATTGAGGGAGGGTTCCAAAAACATTCAGTACTTC.

This clone was detected a few times. The rearrangement uses TRBV20-1 and TRBJ2-7, with a tentative D call TRBD2 (5 bases). The germline V and J ends were trimmed by 5 bases and 6 bases, with 11 bases remaining between them. The CDR3 is 11 residues long. The germline V gene has CDR1 DFQATT and CDR2 SNEGSKA (reference sequence). In DNA, the CDR3 is TGCAGTGCTGGACGGGGTATCGAGCAGTACTTC. Its protein is CSAGRGIEQYF.

This chain joins TRBV18 and TRBJ2-3; D call uncertain. Germline V gene data show CDR1 as KGHSH and CDR2 as LQKENI. This CDR3 has 14 residues. Trimming removed 4 bases at V and 0 bases at J, with 8 bases between. The CDR3: CASSLQASTDTQYF. The CDR3 nucleotides read TGTGCCAGCTCACTTCAGGCTAGCACAGATACGCAGTATTTT.

This clone came up a few times. This rearrangement joins TRBV4-1 to TRBJ2-4, with no clear D. Germline loops: CDR1 MGHRA, CDR2 YSYEKL. The germline V and J ends were trimmed by 0 bases and 0 bases, with 3 bases remaining between them. The CDR3 extends over 14 amino acids. CDR3 loop: CASSQDLAKNIQYF. Here the CDR3 DNA reads TGCGCCAGCAGCCAAGACCTAGCCAAAAACATTCAGTACTTC.

This clone was picked up a small number of times. J is TRBJ2-1 and V is TRBV28, with a possible D match to TRBD2 (5 bases). The germline CDR1 and CDR2 sequences are MDHEN and SYDVKM. The CDR3 has 11 amino acids. V lost 6 bases to trimming and J lost 5 bases, with 5 bases between them. The DNA of the CDR3 is TGTGCCAGCAGCGGGAACAATGAGCAGTTCTTC. Protein product: CASSGNNEQFF. Full variable domain (outside the CDR3, taken from reference TRBV28 and TRBJ2-1): DVKVTQSSRYLVKRTGEKVFLECVQDMDHENMFWYRQDPGLGLRLIYFSYDVKMKEKGDIPEGYSVSREKKERFSLILESASTNQTSMYLCASSGNNEQFFGPGTRLTVL.

This clone showed up just a few times. The chain couples TRBV5-1 to TRBJ1-1; D call uncertain. The CDR3 spans 13 residues. Trimming stripped 4 bases from V and 0 bases from J, with 7 bases between. Per germline, CDR1 SGHRS and CDR2 YFSETQ. DNA of the CDR3: TGCGCCAGCAGCGGCGACATGAACACTGAAGCTTTCTTT. It encodes CASSGDMNTEAFF.

The V and J genes are TRBV2 and TRBJ1-1; 7 bases match TRBD1. CDR3 size: 13 residues. V trimming: 9 bases; J trimming: 0 bases; junction bases outside the gene matches: 4. The germline gives CDR1 SNHLY, CDR2 FYNNEI. CDR3 sequence: CARRQGLNTEAFF. The CDR3 nucleotides are TGTGCCAGAAGACAGGGCCTGAACACTGAAGCTTTCTTT.

The chain employs TRBV5-1 and TRBJ1-2; D perhaps matches TRBD1 (6 bases). This CDR3 spans 13 amino acids. Germline CDR1 is SGHRS and CDR2 is YFSETQ. Trimming stripped 4 bases from V and 4 bases from J, with 11 bases between. The CDR3 region is CASSLTDSYGYTF. DNA of the CDR3: TGCGCCAGCAGCCTTACGGACAGCTATGGCTACACCTTC. Complete variable domain (other parts from reference TRBV5-1 and TRBJ1-2): KAGVTQTPRYLIKTRGQQVTLSCSPISGHRSVSWYQQTPGQGLQFLFEYFSETQRNKGNFPGRFSGRQFSNSRSEMNVSTLELGDSALYLCASSLTDSYGYTFGSGTRLTVV.

The V call is TRBV18, the J call TRBJ1-4, with D possibly TRBD1 on 6 matching bases. Trimming stripped 2 bases from V and 6 bases from J, with 13 bases between. CDR3 length equals 15 residues. The V gene's germline CDR1 is KGHSH and CDR2 LQKENI. CDR3 bases: TGTGCCAGCTCACCATTACAGGGACCGGATGAAAAACTGTTTTTT. It encodes CASSPLQGPDEKLFF.

The V call is TRBV7-3, the J call TRBJ2-1; TRBD2 aligns across 7 bases. V shed 4 bases, J shed 8 bases, and the junction held 11 bases outside the gene matches. The germline V gene has CDR1 SGHTA and CDR2 FQGTGA. The CDR3 loop spans 15 amino acids. Here the CDR3 reads CASSSANGEGDEQFF. In nucleotides, the CDR3 is TGTGCCAGCAGCTCAGCTAACGGGGAGGGCGATGAGCAGTTCTTC.

The chain joins TRBV30 to TRBJ2-5, with 13 bases that match TRBD2. Trimming took 5 bases from V and 6 from J; bases not matched to a gene: 3. The CDR3 consists of 13 residues. Germline loops: CDR1 GTSNPN, CDR2 SVGIG (reference sequence). CDR3 residues: CAWGTSGDQTQYF. The CDR3 DNA sequence: TGTGCCTGGGGGACTAGCGGGGACCAGACCCAGTACTTC.

This clone appeared a few times. The gene calls are TRBV7-2 and TRBJ2-7, with 10 bases lining up with TRBD2. Germline values: CDR1 SGHTA, CDR2 FQGNSA. CDR3 length: 15 amino acids. J gave up 5 bases and V 5 bases, and 9 bases lay outside the gene matches. The chain's CDR3 is CASSLSAGGQDEQYF. Here the CDR3 DNA reads TGTGCCAGCAGCCTCTCAGCGGGAGGGCAGGACGAGCAGTACTTC.

This chain links TRBV5-1 with TRBJ2-6; possible D gene TRBD1, 6 bases. Germline V gene lookup returns CDR1 SGHRS and CDR2 YFSETQ. Trimming shortened V by 6 bases and J by 0 bases, and 10 bases separated the two germline ends. The CDR3 is 15 amino acids. CDR3 region: CASNRDNSGANVLTF. CDR3 in DNA: TGCGCCAGCAACCGGGACAACTCTGGGGCCAACGTCCTGACTTTC.

V is TRBV2 and J is TRBJ2-2; 13 nucleotides align to TRBD2. The CDR3 loop spans 15 amino acids. Germline lookup yields CDR1 SNHLY and CDR2 FYNNEI. V lost 6 bases to trimming and J lost 5 bases; unmatched junction nucleotides: 3. CDR3 protein: CASRATSGGTGELFF. CDR3 DNA sequence: TGTGCCAGCAGGGCGACTAGCGGGGGGACCGGGGAGCTGTTTTTT.

V gene TRBV4-1 combines with J gene TRBJ2-1, with 7 bases identical to TRBD2. This CDR3 is 20 amino acids long. The V gene end was trimmed by 1 base and the J gene end by 0 bases; junction bases not matched to a gene: 15. CDR1 is MGHRA and CDR2 is YSYEKL in the germline V gene. The CDR3 is CASSQVPAGFRMSSYNEQFF. The DNA for the CDR3 is TGCGCCAGCAGCCAAGTCCCAGCGGGGTTCCGGATGAGCTCCTACAATGAGCAGTTCTTC.

The CDR3 protein is CSVSASGLAGAEQFF. The CDR3 nucleotides are TGCAGCGTTTCTGCGTCGGGACTAGCGGGAGCTGAGCAGTTCTTC. The J gene is TRBJ2-1, the V gene TRBV29-1, with 14 bases fitting TRBD2. This CDR3 is 15 amino acids long. Trimming at V came to 5 bases and at J to 9 bases, leaving 9 bases not matched to a gene. Germline V lookup: CDR1 SQVTM, CDR2 ANQGSEA.

V gene TRBV4-1 combines with J gene TRBJ2-3, with unresolved D. This CDR3 comprises 15 residues. V was pared by 7 bases and J by 2 bases, with 16 bases between. Germline loops: CDR1 MGHRA, CDR2 YSYEKL. The CDR3 reads CASISAAEHTDTQYF. CDR3 nucleotide sequence: TGCGCCAGCATATCCGCCGCGGAACACACAGATACGCAGTATTTT.

The rearrangement joins TRBV18 to TRBJ1-1; TRBD1 matches 8 bases. Germline CDR1 is KGHSH and CDR2 is LQKENI. The V and J ends lost 2 bases and 1 base, in that order; junction bases with no gene match: 6. CDR3 size: 16 residues. The DNA for the CDR3 is TGTGCCAGCTCACCATTCACGGGACAGGAGAACACTGAAGCTTTCTTT. It is translated as CASSPFTGQENTEAFF.